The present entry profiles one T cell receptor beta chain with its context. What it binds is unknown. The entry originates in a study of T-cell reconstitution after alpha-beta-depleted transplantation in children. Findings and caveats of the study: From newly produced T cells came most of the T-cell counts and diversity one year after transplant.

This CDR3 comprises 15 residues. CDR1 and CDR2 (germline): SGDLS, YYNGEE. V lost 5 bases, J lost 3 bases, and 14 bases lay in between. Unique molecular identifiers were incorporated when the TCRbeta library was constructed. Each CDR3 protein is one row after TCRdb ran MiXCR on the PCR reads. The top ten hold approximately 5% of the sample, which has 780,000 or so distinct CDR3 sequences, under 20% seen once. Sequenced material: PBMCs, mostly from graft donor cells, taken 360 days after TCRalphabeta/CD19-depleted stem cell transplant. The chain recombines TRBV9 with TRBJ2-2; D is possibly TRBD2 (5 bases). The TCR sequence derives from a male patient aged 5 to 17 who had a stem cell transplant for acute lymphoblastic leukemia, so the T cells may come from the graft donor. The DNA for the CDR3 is TGTGCCAGCAGTCTTCGGACTGACTACACCGGGGAGCTGTTTTTT. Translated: CASSLRTDYTGELFF.